Described below is a single T cell receptor beta chain sequence and its context. This entry is derived from a study of blood T cell repertoires in COVID-19. Overall study context: Samples taken during acute and convalescent COVID-19 were collected in the United States, Italy and Spain.

The V end was cut by 0 bases, the J end by 1 base, with 14 bases between. This CDR3 spans 17 amino acids. Germline-derived CDR1 and CDR2 are MGHRA and YSYEKL. Generated by immunoSEQ multiplex PCR, the TCRdb table keeps only in-frame clones and is missing some. The sample has about 330,000 clones; around 87% are singletons. Participants reported their clinical history, and cohort assignment relied on those reports. Sample: PBMCs or T cells enriched from blood (not recorded which). The receptor was derived from a woman aged 25 to 45 who had recovered from COVID-19. The chain carries TRBV4-1 and TRBJ2-3; D is uncertain. Written as DNA, the CDR3 is TGCGCCAGCAGCCAAGATGGGCCCATGATGGGCACAGATACGCAGTATTTT. The encoded protein is CASSQDGPMMGTDTQYF.